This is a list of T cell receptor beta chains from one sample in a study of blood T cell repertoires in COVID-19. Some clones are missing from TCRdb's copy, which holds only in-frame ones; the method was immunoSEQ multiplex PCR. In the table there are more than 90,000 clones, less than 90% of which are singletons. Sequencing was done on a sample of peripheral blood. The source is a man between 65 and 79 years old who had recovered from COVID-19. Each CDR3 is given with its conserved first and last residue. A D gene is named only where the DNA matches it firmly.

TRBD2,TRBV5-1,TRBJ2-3,CASSLIPGLAGPDTQYF,TGCGCCAGCAGCTTGATCCCGGGACTAGCGGGGCCAGATACGCAGTATTTT
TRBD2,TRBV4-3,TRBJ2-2,CASSQDRGGGELFF,TGCGCCAGCAGCCAAGATCGGGGGGGCGGGGAGCTGTTTTTT
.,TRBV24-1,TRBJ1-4,CATSDFPDRKLFF,TGTGCCACCAGTGATTTCCCTGACAGAAAACTGTTTTTT
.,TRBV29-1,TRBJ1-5,CSVEVGGAGNQPQHF,TGCAGCGTTGAAGTTGGGGGGGCAGGCAATCAGCCCCAGCATTTT
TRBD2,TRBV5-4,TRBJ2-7,CASSAPSGGSYEQYF,TGTGCCAGCAGCGCTCCTAGCGGGGGGTCCTACGAGCAGTACTTC
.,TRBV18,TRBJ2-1,CASSPEGRGSSYNEQFF,TGTGCCAGCTCACCGGAGGGGCGGGGAAGCTCCTACAATGAGCAGTTCTTC
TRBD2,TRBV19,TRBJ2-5,CASSTSGGGAETQYF,TGTGCCAGTAGTACGTCGGGAGGAGGGGCTGAGACCCAGTACTTC
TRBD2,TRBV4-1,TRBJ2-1,CASGRGSSYNEQFF,TGCGCCAGCGGGAGGGGAAGCTCCTACAATGAGCAGTTCTTC
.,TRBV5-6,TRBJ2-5,CASRAGARYQETQYF,TGTGCCAGCAGGGCGGGGGCCAGGTACCAAGAGACCCAGTACTTC
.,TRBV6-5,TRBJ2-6,CAVRGGANVLTF,TGTGCCGTCCGGGGAGGGGCCAACGTCCTGACTTTC
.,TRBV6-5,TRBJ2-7,CASSSGVPTYEQYF,TGTGCCAGCAGTTCCGGGGTACCGACCTACGAGCAGTACTTC